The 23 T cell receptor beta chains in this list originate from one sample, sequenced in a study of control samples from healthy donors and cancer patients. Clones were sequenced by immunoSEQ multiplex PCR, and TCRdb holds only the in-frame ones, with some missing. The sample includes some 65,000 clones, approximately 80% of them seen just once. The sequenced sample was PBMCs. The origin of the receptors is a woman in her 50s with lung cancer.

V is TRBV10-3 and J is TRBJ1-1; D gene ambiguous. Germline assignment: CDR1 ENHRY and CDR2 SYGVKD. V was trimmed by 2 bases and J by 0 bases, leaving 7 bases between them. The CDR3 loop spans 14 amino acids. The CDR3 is CAISEGSMNTEAFF. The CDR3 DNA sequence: TGTGCCATCAGTGAGGGCAGCATGAACACTGAAGCTTTCTTT.

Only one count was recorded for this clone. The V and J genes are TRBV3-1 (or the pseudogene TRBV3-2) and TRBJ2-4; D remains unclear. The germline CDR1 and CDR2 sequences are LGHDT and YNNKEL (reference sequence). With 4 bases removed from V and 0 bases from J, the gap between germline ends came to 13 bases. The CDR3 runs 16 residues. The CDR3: CASSPRPDLAKNIQYF. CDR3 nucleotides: TGTGCCAGCAGCCCCCGCCCTGATCTAGCCAAAAACATTCAGTACTTC.

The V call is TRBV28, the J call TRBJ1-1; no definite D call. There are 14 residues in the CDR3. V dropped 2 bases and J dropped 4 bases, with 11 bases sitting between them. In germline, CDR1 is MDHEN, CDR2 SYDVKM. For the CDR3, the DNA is TGTGCCAGCAGTTTAAAGAGGGTGGGCACTGAAGCTTTCTTT. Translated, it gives CASSLKRVGTEAFF.

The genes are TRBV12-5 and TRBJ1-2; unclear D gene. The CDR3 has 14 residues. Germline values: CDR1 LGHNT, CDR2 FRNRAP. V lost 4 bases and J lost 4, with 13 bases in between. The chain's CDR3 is CASGSGRSFYGYTF. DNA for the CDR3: TGTGCTAGTGGTTCTGGACGGAGTTTCTATGGCTACACCTTC.

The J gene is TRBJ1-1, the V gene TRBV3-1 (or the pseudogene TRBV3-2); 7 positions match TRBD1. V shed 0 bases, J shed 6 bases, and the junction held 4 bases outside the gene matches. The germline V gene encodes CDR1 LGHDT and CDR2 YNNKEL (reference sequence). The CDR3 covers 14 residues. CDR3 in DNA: TGTGCCAGCAGCCAAGATTCAGGGGGAGCTGAAGCTTTCTTT. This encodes CASSQDSGGAEAFF.

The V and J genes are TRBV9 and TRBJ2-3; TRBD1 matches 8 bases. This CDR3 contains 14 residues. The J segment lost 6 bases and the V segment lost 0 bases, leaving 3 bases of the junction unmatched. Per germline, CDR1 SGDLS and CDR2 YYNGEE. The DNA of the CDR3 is TGTGCCAGCAGCGTAGGACAGGGGATCGATACGCAGTATTTT. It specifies CASSVGQGIDTQYF.

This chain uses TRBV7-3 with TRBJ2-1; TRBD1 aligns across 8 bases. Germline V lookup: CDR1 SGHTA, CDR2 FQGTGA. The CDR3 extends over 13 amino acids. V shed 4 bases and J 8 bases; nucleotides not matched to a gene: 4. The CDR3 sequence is CASSWGDRYEQFF. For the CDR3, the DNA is TGTGCCAGCAGCTGGGGGGACAGGTATGAGCAGTTCTTC.

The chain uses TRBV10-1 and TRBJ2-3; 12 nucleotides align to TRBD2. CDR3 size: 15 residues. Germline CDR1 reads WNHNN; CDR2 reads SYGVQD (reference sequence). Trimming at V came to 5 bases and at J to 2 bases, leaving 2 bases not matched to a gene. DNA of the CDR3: TGCGCCAGCAGTCGGACTAGCGGGGACACAGATACGCAGTATTTT. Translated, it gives CASSRTSGDTDTQYF.

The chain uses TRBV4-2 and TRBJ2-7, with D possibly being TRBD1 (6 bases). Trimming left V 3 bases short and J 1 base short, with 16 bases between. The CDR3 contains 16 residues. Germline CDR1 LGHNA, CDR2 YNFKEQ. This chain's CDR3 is CASSQGIRTVSYEQYF. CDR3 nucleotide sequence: TGTGCCAGCAGCCAGGGTATTCGGACAGTTTCCTACGAGCAGTACTTC.

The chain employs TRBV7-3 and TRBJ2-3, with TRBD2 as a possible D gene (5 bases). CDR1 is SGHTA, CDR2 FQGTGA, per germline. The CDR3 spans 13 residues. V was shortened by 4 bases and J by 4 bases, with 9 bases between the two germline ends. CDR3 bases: TGTGCCAGCAGCTCCTCGGGGTCAGATACGCAGTATTTT. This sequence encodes CASSSSGSDTQYF.

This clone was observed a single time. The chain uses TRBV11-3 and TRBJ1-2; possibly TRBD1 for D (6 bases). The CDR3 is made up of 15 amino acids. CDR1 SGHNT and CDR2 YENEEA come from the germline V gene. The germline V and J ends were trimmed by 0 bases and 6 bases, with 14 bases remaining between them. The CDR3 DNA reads TGTGCCAGCAGCTTAGATGGTCCCAGGGGAAATGGCTACACCTTC. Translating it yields CASSLDGPRGNGYTF.

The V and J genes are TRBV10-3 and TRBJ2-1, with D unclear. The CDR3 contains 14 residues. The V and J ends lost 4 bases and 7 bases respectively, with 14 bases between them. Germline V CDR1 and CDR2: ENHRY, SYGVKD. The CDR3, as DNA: TGTGCCATCAGTGCTCCAGGACCGAGAAATGAGCAGTTCTTC. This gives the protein CAISAPGPRNEQFF.

In DNA form, the CDR3 reads TGTGCCAGCAGCTTCTCCGGGCAGGATTACGAGCAGTACTTC. This codes for CASSFSGQDYEQYF. The chain has TRBV7-6 and TRBJ2-7; no reliable D call. The CDR3 consists of 14 residues. Germline-derived CDR1 and CDR2 are SGHVS and FNYEAQ. V gave up 3 bases and J gave up 4 bases, with 13 bases separating them.

The CDR3 is CSMRGQALGEKLFF. CDR3 in DNA: TGCAGCATGAGGGGACAGGCCCTTGGTGAAAAACTGTTTTTT. The chain combines TRBV29-1 with TRBJ1-4; 8 nucleotides match TRBD1. Germline V gene sequence: CDR1 SQVTM, CDR2 ANQGSEA. V was clipped by 8 bases and J by 7 bases; unmatched bases: 12. The CDR3 consists of 14 residues.

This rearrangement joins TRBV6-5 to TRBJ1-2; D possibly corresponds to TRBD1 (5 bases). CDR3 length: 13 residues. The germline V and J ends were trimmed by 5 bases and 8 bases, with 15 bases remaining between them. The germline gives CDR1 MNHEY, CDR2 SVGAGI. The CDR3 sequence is CASSPPPGRGYTF. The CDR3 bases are TGTGCCAGCAGTCCACCCCCGGGGCGGGGCTACACCTTC.

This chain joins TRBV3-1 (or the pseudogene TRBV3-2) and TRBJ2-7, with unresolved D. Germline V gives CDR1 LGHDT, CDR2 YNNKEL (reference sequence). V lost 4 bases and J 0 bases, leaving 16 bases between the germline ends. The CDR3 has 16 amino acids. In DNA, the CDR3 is TGTGCCAGCAGCCGAAAGGGCTTCTCTCCCTCCTACGAGCAGTACTTC. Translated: CASSRKGFSPSYEQYF.

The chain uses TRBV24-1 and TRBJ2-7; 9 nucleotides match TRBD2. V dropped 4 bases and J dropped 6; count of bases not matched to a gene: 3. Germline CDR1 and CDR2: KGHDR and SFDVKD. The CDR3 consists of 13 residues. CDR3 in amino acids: CATSEFSGGEQYF. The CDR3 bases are TGTGCCACCAGTGAATTTAGCGGGGGCGAGCAGTACTTC.

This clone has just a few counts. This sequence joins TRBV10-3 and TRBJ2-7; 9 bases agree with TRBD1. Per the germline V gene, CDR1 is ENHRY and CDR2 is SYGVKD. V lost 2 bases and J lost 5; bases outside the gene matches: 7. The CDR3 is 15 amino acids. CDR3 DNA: TGTGCCATCAGTGAGGAGGGGACAGGGCGAAACGAGCAGTACTTC. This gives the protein CAISEEGTGRNEQYF.

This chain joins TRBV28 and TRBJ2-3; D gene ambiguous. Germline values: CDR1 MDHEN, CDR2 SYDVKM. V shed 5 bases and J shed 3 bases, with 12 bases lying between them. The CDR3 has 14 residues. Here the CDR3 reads CASSLTTATDTQYF. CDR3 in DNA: TGTGCCAGCAGTCTTACTACAGCGACAGATACGCAGTATTTT.

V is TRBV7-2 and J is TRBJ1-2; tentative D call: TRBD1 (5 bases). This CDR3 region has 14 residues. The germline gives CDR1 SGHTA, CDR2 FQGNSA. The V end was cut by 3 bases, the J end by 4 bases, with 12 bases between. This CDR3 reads CASSFPPGFYGYTF. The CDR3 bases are TGTGCCAGCAGCTTCCCGCCAGGGTTCTATGGCTACACCTTC.

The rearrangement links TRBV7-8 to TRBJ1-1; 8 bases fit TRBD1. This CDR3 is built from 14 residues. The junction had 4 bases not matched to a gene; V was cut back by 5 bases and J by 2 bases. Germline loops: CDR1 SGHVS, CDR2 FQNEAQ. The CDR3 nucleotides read TGTGCCAGCAGCGGGGGACAGGAAAACACTGAAGCTTTCTTT. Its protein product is CASSGGQENTEAFF.

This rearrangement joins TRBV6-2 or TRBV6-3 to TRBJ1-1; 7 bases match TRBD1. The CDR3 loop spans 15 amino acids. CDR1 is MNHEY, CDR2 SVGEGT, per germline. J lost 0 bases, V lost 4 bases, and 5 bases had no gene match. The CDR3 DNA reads TGTGCCAGCAGTTCCCGACAGGGAATGAACACTGAAGCTTTCTTT. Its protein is CASSSRQGMNTEAFF.

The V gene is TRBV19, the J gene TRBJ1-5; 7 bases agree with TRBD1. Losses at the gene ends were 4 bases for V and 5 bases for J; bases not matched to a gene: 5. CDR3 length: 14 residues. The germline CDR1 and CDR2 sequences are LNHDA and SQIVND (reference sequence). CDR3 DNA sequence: TGTGCCAGTAGTAATACAGGGGTGGATCAGCCCCAGCATTTT. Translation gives CASSNTGVDQPQHF.